A single sample is the source of the 23 T cell receptor beta chains below, sequenced in a study of shared clonotypes between healthy human individuals. CD45RO-negative cells were positively selected for CCR7, leaving out terminally differentiated effector memory CD45RA+ cells. This table comes from immunoSEQ multiplex PCR, and its TCRdb copy is limited to in-frame clones, with some not included. The data hold around 580,000 clones, with roughly 98% observed a single time. Sequencing was performed on naive CD8+ T cells sorted from blood. Receptor source: a man aged 25-45 years in good health.

The chain employs TRBV11-2 and TRBJ2-7; 8 bases map to TRBD2. Germline-derived CDR1 and CDR2 are SGHAT and FQNNGV. This CDR3 has 14 residues. The V and J ends lost 0 bases and 7 bases, in that order; junction bases with no gene match: 5. CDR3 sequence (DNA): TGTGCCAGCAGCTTAGAAGCGGGAGTGGGGGAGCAGTACTTC. Encoded protein: CASSLEAGVGEQYF.

The chain carries TRBV4-1 and TRBJ2-1, with D perhaps TRBD1 (5 bases). This CDR3 spans 12 amino acids. The germline V gene has CDR1 MGHRA and CDR2 YSYEKL. Trimming left V 4 bases short and J 9 bases short, with 10 bases between. The CDR3 DNA sequence: TGCGCCAGCAGCCGAACAGGCGGTGAGCAGTTCTTC. Its protein is CASSRTGGEQFF.

The chain links TRBV29-1 to TRBJ2-2, with D perhaps matching TRBD1 or TRBD2 (6 bases each). CDR1 is SQVTM and CDR2 is ANQGSEA in the germline V gene. Trimming stripped 4 bases from V and 3 bases from J, with 18 bases between. The length of the CDR3 is 16 residues. CDR3 in amino acids: CSVVSGQREDTGELFF. In nucleotides, the CDR3 is TGCAGCGTTGTATCGGGACAAAGGGAGGACACCGGGGAGCTGTTTTTT.

The CDR3: CASSFRGRESEQYF. The CDR3 DNA reads TGTGCCAGCAGTTTCAGGGGCCGGGAATCAGAGCAGTACTTC. The J gene is TRBJ2-7, the V gene TRBV27; the D gene is possibly TRBD1 (6 bases). The germline V gene has CDR1 MNHEY and CDR2 SMNVEV (reference sequence). The CDR3 has 14 residues. V dropped 3 bases and J dropped 7 bases, with 16 bases sitting between them.

The CDR3: CASSLEGTGEWRFF. The CDR3 DNA follows: TGCGCCAGCAGCTTGGAGGGAACGGGGGAGTGGCGGTTCTTC. V and J are TRBV5-1 and TRBJ2-1; D possibly corresponds to TRBD2 (6 bases). The germline V gene encodes CDR1 SGHRS and CDR2 YFSETQ. V was trimmed by 0 bases and J by 15 bases, leaving 19 bases between them. This CDR3 has 14 residues.

This clone occurred once. The chain recombines TRBV19 with TRBJ2-1; TRBD1 is a possible D gene (5 bases). V was clipped by 4 bases and J by 5 bases, with 9 bases between them. The CDR3 contains 13 residues. Germline V gene lookup returns CDR1 LNHDA and CDR2 SQIVND (reference sequence). CDR3 sequence (DNA): TGTGCCAGTAGTAAGGGGTTTCACAATGAGCAGTTCTTC. Translating it yields CASSKGFHNEQFF.

The V gene is TRBV11-2, the J gene TRBJ2-3, with D uncertain. CDR1 and CDR2 (germline): SGHAT, FQNNGV. The CDR3 is 12 amino acids. The germline V and J ends were trimmed by 5 bases and 5 bases, with 8 bases remaining between them. In DNA, the CDR3 is TGTGCCAGCAGCCTAGGTAGAGATACGCAGTATTTT. Encoded protein: CASSLGRDTQYF.

This chain connects TRBV6-1 to TRBJ2-5; the D is unclear. The germline V gene has CDR1 MNHNS and CDR2 SASEGT. V was trimmed by 1 base and J by 2 bases, leaving 11 bases between them. The CDR3 loop spans 15 amino acids. This chain's CDR3 is CASSEGEVSQETQYF. CDR3 sequence (DNA): TGTGCCAGCAGTGAAGGTGAAGTCAGTCAAGAGACCCAGTACTTC.

This clone was detected only once. This chain uses TRBV28 with TRBJ2-7, with 13 nucleotides matching TRBD2. V was clipped by 2 bases and J by 1 base; unmatched bases: 5. Germline CDR1 reads MDHEN; CDR2 reads SYDVKM. The CDR3 covers 17 residues. DNA for the CDR3: TGTGCCAGCAGTTTAGGGACTAGCGGGATTGTATCCTACGAGCAGTACTTC. Translation: CASSLGTSGIVSYEQYF. Variable domain in full (rest from reference TRBV28 and TRBJ2-7): DVKVTQSSRYLVKRTGEKVFLECVQDMDHENMFWYRQDPGLGLRLIYFSYDVKMKEKGDIPEGYSVSREKKERFSLILESASTNQTSMYLCASSLGTSGIVSYEQYFGPGTRLTVT.

J is TRBJ1-2 and V is TRBV5-1, with D possibly being TRBD1 (5 bases). From germline, CDR1 is SGHRS and CDR2 YFSETQ. This CDR3 is built from 16 residues. V lost 1 base and J lost 0, with 13 bases in between. This CDR3 reads CASSLTAGLPNYGYTF. As DNA, the CDR3 is TGCGCCAGCAGCTTGACCGCGGGACTTCCTAACTATGGCTACACCTTC.

The chain joins TRBV5-6 to TRBJ2-6; D is undetermined. Deletions cut 7 bases from V and 5 bases from J, with 19 bases between. Germline CDR1 is SGHDT and CDR2 is YYEEEE. The CDR3 runs 16 residues. The CDR3 is CASFCKSQSRANVLTF. CDR3 DNA sequence: TGTGCCAGCTTCTGCAAGTCACAAAGTCGGGCCAACGTCCTGACTTTC.

This chain uses TRBV6-9 with TRBJ2-6, with no clear D. The CDR3 consists of 16 residues. Germline V gene sequence: CDR1 MNHGY, CDR2 SVAAGI. V shed 5 bases and J shed 5 bases, with 16 bases lying between them. The CDR3 spells CASSMKRQSRANVLTF. The CDR3 DNA sequence: TGTGCCAGCAGTATGAAGAGACAAAGTCGGGCCAACGTCCTGACTTTC.

The rearrangement joins TRBV28 to TRBJ1-5; weak D call: TRBD1 (5 bases). The CDR3 spans 14 residues. Germline CDR1 reads MDHEN; CDR2 reads SYDVKM. The ends were cut back, 5 bases at V and 9 bases at J, with 17 bases in the middle. The CDR3 DNA follows: TGTGCCAGCAGTAAAAGGACACCCGAATGGCCCCAGCATTTT. This codes for CASSKRTPEWPQHF.

This chain connects TRBV6-1 to TRBJ2-7; the D is unclear. The CDR3 length is 13 residues. Germline CDR1 MNHNS, CDR2 SASEGT. V was cut by 7 bases and J by 3 bases, with 13 bases left in between. The CDR3 spells CASIGDSHYEQYF. In DNA, the CDR3 is TGTGCCAGCATTGGCGACTCGCACTACGAGCAGTACTTC.

For the CDR3, the DNA is TGTGCCAGCAGTTTATTGCCGAGCGGGAGGGCCGGTCGCGAGCAGTACTTC. Translated: CASSLLPSGRAGREQYF. The V and J genes are TRBV28 and TRBJ2-7; 10 nucleotides agree with TRBD2. CDR3 size: 17 residues. Trimming cost V 1 base and J 6 bases; bases outside gene matches: 12. Per germline, CDR1 MDHEN and CDR2 SYDVKM. Full variable domain (outside the CDR3, taken from reference TRBV28 and TRBJ2-7): DVKVTQSSRYLVKRTGEKVFLECVQDMDHENMFWYRQDPGLGLRLIYFSYDVKMKEKGDIPEGYSVSREKKERFSLILESASTNQTSMYLCASSLLPSGRAGREQYFGPGTRLTVT.

In nucleotides, the CDR3 is TGTGCCAGCAGCTTAGCGGTAGCGGGAGGGGTGGATGAGCAGTTCTTC. Its translation: CASSLAVAGGVDEQFF. The chain is built from TRBV7-6 and TRBJ2-1; TRBD2 agrees at 11 bases. Trimming at V came to 0 bases and at J to 8 bases, leaving 6 bases not matched to a gene. The CDR3 runs to 16 residues. In germline, CDR1 is SGHVS, CDR2 FNYEAQ. The full variable domain, rest sourced from reference TRBV7-6 and TRBJ2-1, is GAGVSQSPRYKVTKRGQDVALRCDPISGHVSLYWYRQALGQGPEFLTYFNYEAQQDKSGLPNDRFSAERPEGSISTLTIQRTEQRDSAMYRCASSLAVAGGVDEQFFGPGTRLTVL.

This rearrangement joins TRBV7-7 to TRBJ1-1; D ambiguous. The CDR3 has 11 residues. The V and J ends lost 2 bases and 8 bases respectively, with 6 bases between them. CDR1 and CDR2 from the germline V gene are SSHAT and FNYEAQ (reference sequence). Here the CDR3 reads CASSLNEEAFF. CDR3 nucleotides: TGTGCCAGCAGCTTAAACGAGGAAGCTTTCTTT. Supplemented by reference TRBV7-7 and TRBJ1-1, the full variable domain reads GAGVSQSPRYKVTKRGQDVTLRCDPISSHATLYWYQQALGQGPEFLTYFNYEAQPDKSGLPSDRFSAERPEGSISTLTIQRTEQRDSAMYRCASSLNEEAFFGQGTRLTVV.

J is TRBJ1-1 and V is TRBV5-1; no clear D gene. CDR1 SGHRS and CDR2 YFSETQ come from the germline V gene. The CDR3 has 15 residues. Trimming removed 1 base from V and 6 bases from J, with 16 bases in between. This CDR3 is CASSLLPTSLAEAFF. The CDR3 coding sequence is TGCGCCAGCAGCTTGCTCCCTACGTCGTTGGCTGAAGCTTTCTTT.

The chain links TRBV10-3 to TRBJ1-2; a weak D match, TRBD1 (5 bases). The germline CDR1 and CDR2 sequences are ENHRY and SYGVKD. V was shortened by 10 bases and J by 2 bases, with 29 bases between the two germline ends. The CDR3 extends over 18 amino acids. The CDR3 sequence: CATWSVTGDRNQNYGYTF. The CDR3 DNA follows: TGTGCCACATGGTCGGTGACTGGCGACAGAAACCAAAACTATGGCTACACCTTC.

The rearrangement joins TRBV11-2 to TRBJ2-4; D is uncertain. The CDR3 contains 13 residues. Trimming stripped 5 bases from V and 7 bases from J, with 12 bases between. Looked up from germline, CDR1 is SGHAT and CDR2 is FQNNGV. CDR3 in DNA: TGTGCCAGCAGCCCCCCTAGGCCTAACATTCAGTACTTC. Translating gives CASSPPRPNIQYF.

This chain uses TRBV14 with TRBJ2-7; D not resolved. Germline assignment: CDR1 SGHDN and CDR2 FVKESK. The V and J ends lost 0 bases and 4 bases respectively, with 13 bases between them. The CDR3 contains 15 residues. DNA of the CDR3: TGTGCCAGCAGCCAAGAAGGTAGTAGGCGATACGAGCAGTACTTC. This translates into CASSQEGSRRYEQYF. The variable domain in full, with the rest retrieved from reference TRBV14 and TRBJ2-7, is EAGVTQFPSHSVIEKGQTVTLRCDPISGHDNLYWYRRVMGKEIKFLLHFVKESKQDESGMPNNRFLAERTGGTYSTLKVQPAELEDSGVYFCASSQEGSRRYEQYFGPGTRLTVT.

The V and J genes are TRBV2 and TRBJ1-1; 8 nucleotides line up with TRBD1. CDR3 length: 16 amino acids. V gave up 3 bases and J gave up 0 bases; unmatched junction bases: 6. Germline V gene sequence: CDR1 SNHLY, CDR2 FYNNEI. This CDR3 is CASSDDRGALNTEAFF. CDR3 in DNA: TGTGCCAGCAGTGACGACAGGGGAGCTCTGAACACTGAAGCTTTCTTT.

The chain joins TRBV4-2 to TRBJ1-5, with 7 bases fitting TRBD1. This CDR3 is 14 amino acids long. In germline, CDR1 is LGHNA, CDR2 YNFKEQ. Trimming removed 1 base from V and 7 bases from J; junction bases left unmatched: 4. The CDR3 reads CASSQGGGDQPQHF. CDR3 DNA: TGTGCCAGCAGCCAAGGAGGGGGCGACCAGCCCCAGCATTTT.